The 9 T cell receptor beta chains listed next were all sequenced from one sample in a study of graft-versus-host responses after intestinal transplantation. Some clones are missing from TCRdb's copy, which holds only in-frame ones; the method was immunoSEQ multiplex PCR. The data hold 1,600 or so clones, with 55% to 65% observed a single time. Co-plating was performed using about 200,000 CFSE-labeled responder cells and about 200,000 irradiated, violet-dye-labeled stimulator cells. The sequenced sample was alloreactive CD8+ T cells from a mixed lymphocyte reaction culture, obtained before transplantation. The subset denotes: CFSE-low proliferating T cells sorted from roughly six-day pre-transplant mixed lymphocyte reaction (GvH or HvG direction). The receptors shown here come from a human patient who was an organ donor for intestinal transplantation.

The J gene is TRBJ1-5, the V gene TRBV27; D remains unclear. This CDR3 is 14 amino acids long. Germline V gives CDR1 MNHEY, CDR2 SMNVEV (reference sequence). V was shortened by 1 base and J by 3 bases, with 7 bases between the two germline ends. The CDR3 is CASSLLGFNQPQHF. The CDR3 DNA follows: TGTGCCAGCAGTTTATTGGGTTTCAATCAGCCCCAGCATTTT.

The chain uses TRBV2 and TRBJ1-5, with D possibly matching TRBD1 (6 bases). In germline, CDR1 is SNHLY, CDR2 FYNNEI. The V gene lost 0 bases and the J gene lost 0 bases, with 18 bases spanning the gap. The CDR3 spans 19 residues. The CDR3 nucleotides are TGTGCCAGCAGTGAAGCAGGACTTAACAGGGCAGATAGCAATCAGCCCCAGCATTTT. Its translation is CASSEAGLNRADSNQPQHF.

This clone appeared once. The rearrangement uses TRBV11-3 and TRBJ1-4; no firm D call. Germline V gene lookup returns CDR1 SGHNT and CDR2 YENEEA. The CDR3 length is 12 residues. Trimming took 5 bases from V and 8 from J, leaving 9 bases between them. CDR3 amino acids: CASSPGWEKLFF. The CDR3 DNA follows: TGTGCCAGCAGCCCAGGTTGGGAAAAACTGTTTTTT.

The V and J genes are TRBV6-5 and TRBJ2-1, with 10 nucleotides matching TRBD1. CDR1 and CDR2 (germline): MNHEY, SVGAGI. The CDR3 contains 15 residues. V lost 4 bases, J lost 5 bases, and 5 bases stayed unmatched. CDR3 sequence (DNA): TGTGCCAGCAGTTCCGGGACAGGGGCACACAATGAGCAGTTCTTC. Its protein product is CASSSGTGAHNEQFF.

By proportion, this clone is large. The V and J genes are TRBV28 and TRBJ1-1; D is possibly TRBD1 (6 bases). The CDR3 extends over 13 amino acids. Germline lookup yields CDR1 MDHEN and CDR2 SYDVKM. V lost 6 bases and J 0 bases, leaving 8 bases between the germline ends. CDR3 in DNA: TGTGCCAGCAGGGACAGATTGAACACTGAAGCTTTCTTT. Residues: CASRDRLNTEAFF.

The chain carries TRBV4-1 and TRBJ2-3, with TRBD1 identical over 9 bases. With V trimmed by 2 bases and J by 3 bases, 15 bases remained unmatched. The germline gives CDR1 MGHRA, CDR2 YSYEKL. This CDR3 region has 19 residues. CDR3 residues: CASSQSTGGAGQGTDTQYF. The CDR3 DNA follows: TGCGCCAGCAGCCAATCGACGGGGGGTGCGGGACAGGGAACAGATACGCAGTATTTT.

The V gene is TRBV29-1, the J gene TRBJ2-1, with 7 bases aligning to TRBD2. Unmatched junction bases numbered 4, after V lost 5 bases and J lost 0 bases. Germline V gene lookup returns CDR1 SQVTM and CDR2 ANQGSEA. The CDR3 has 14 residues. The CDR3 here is CSVSGTNSYNEQFF. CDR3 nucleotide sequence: TGCAGCGTTTCCGGGACTAACTCCTACAATGAGCAGTTCTTC.

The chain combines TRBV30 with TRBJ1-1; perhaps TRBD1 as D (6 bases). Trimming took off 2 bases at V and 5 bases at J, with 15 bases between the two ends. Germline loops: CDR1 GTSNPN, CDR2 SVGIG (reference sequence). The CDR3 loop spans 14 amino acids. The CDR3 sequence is CAWSPQGGGTEAFF. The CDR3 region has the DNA TGTGCCTGGAGTCCCCAAGGGGGGGGGACTGAAGCTTTCTTT.

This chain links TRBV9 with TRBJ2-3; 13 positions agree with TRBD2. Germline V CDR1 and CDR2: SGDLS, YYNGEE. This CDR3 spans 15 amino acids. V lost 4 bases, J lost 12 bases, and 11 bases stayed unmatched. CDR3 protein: CASSPWTSGGPNQYF. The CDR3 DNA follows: TGTGCCAGCAGCCCGTGGACTAGCGGGGGCCCAAACCAGTATTTT.